A single sample gave rise to the 15 T cell receptor beta chains below, sequenced in a study of CXCR3-negative and CXCR3-positive naive CD8 T cells. All TRB cDNA libraries came from 5' RACE performed with UMI labels. TCRdb re-analyzed the 5' RACE reads; it lists each CDR3 protein once, without DNA. The sample yields approximately 83,000 distinct CDR3 sequences, of which the top ten take up 1.7%. Sequencing input: naive CXCR3- CD8+ T cells from blood. The subset denotes: CD45RO-CCR7+CD27+CD95- naive CD8+ T cells lacking CXCR3 (TNR3-). Receptors originate from a human donor in good health. Some clones in this sample may be carry-over from other donors' samples.

J is TRBJ2-1 and V is TRBV5-1; TCRdb selects TRBD1, and the lack of DNA leaves this call unchecked. CDR1 is SGHRS and CDR2 is YFSETQ in the germline V gene. The CDR3 length is 15 residues. CDR3 residues: CPSSGGLSSYNEQFF.

This chain joins TRBV7-9 and TRBJ2-1. This CDR3 is built from 13 residues. From germline, CDR1 is SEHNR and CDR2 FQNEAQ (reference sequence). CDR3 residues: CASSPDFNNEQFF.

The chain combines TRBV3-1 with TRBJ1-2. The CDR3 length is 16 residues. Germline CDR1 and CDR2: LGHDT and YNNKEL (reference sequence). The CDR3 region is CASSQEDYPINDGYTF.

J is TRBJ2-1 and V is TRBV5-4; the TCRdb D gene call, TRBD1, has no DNA to confirm it. The CDR3 loop spans 18 amino acids. Germline loops: CDR1 SGHNT, CDR2 YYREEE (reference sequence). CDR3 amino acids: CASSPERVASGGLDEQFF.

V is TRBV5-6 and J is TRBJ2-1; TCRdb's D call of TRBD1 is untestable without DNA. CDR3 length equals 15 residues. Germline CDR1 reads SGHDT; CDR2 reads YYEEEE. The CDR3 loop is CASSLATGGYNEQFF.

The J gene is TRBJ2-7, the V gene TRBV4-2; TCRdb indicates TRBD2, and absent DNA this call remains unverified. The germline V gene has CDR1 LGHNA and CDR2 YNFKEQ. The CDR3 has 15 residues. The CDR3 sequence: CASSQRSDSFYEQYF.

V gene TRBV12-3 or TRBV12-4 combines with J gene TRBJ2-7; the TCRdb D gene call, TRBD1, has no DNA to confirm it. The CDR3 runs 13 residues. The CDR3 spells CARGAASSYEQYF.

This sequence joins TRBV7-9 and TRBJ2-1; the TCRdb D gene call, TRBD2, has no DNA to confirm it. This CDR3 is built from 14 residues. CDR1 and CDR2 from the germline V gene are SEHNR and FQNEAQ (reference sequence). This CDR3 is CASSPPTSGNEQFF.

This CDR3 is CASSYLRAGTEAFF. This rearrangement joins TRBV6-6 to TRBJ1-1. The CDR3 is 14 residues long. In germline, CDR1 is MNHNY, CDR2 SVGAGI (reference sequence).

The chain carries TRBV5-1 and TRBJ2-7; there is no DNA to check the TCRdb D call of TRBD1. CDR1 is SGHRS and CDR2 is YFSETQ in the germline V gene. The CDR3 has 15 residues. The CDR3 spells CASSLSGQGIYEQYF.

The genes are TRBV7-2 and TRBJ2-3; TCRdb lists TRBD2, though no DNA is available to test this call. Germline assignment: CDR1 SGHTA and CDR2 FQGNSA. The CDR3 loop spans 15 amino acids. The CDR3 loop reads CASSLGTRLSDTQYF.

The chain has TRBV29-1 and TRBJ2-1; TCRdb returns TRBD1, unconfirmable since there is no DNA. This CDR3 contains 12 residues. CDR1 is SQVTM, CDR2 ANQGSEA, per germline. This chain's CDR3 is CSVEDLTVEQFF.

This CDR3 reads CASTNRGRTEAFF. This chain links TRBV28 with TRBJ1-1; absent DNA, TCRdb's TRBD1 call cannot be checked. This CDR3 comprises 13 residues. Germline V gene data show CDR1 as MDHEN and CDR2 as SYDVKM.

CDR3 sequence: CASSLVPVEEQFF. The V call is TRBV5-1, the J call TRBJ2-1. Germline V gene data show CDR1 as SGHRS and CDR2 as YFSETQ. CDR3 size: 13 residues.

V is TRBV7-9 and J is TRBJ2-1. Germline lookup yields CDR1 SEHNR and CDR2 FQNEAQ (reference sequence). The CDR3 runs to 15 residues. The CDR3 sequence is CASSLGQDSYNEQFF.